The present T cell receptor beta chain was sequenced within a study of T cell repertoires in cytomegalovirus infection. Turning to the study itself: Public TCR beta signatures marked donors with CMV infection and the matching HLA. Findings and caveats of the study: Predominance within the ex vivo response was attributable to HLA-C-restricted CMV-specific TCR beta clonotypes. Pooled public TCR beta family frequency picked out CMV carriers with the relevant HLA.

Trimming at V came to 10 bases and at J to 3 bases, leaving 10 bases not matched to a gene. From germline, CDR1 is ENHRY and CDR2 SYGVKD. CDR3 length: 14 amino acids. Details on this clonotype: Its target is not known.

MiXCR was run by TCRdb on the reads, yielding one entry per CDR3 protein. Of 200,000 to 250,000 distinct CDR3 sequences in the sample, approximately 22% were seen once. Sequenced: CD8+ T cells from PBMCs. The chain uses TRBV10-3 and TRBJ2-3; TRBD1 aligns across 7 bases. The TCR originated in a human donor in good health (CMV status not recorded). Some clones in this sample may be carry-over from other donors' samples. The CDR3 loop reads CANRQGSWTDTQYF. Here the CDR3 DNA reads TGTGCCAACAGACAGGGCAGTTGGACAGATACGCAGTATTTT.